This TCR beta chain was captured in a study of shared clonotypes between healthy human individuals. Each cell subset's genomic DNA was divided evenly among several immunoSEQ plates. Produced via immunoSEQ multiplex PCR; TCRdb's table is partial and in-frame only. The top ten clones hold 0.13% of a sample with 2 million to 2.5 million clones, 85% to 95% of them seen once. The CDR3 extends over 14 amino acids. V was shortened by 1 base and J by 7 bases, with 16 bases between the two germline ends. Germline V gene data show CDR1 as GTSNPN and CDR2 as SVGIG (reference sequence). CD4+ cells underwent separation, giving CD45RA+ naive and CD45RA-negative memory subsets.

The clonotype comes from a man aged 18 to 29 in good health. Source material: naive CD4+ T cells sorted from blood. Subset given: CD45RA+ positively selected. The chain is built from TRBV30 and TRBJ2-5; TRBD1 might be the D (5 bases). The CDR3 nucleotides are TGTGCCTGGAGTGCTGGACACCGCGTGGGGACCCAGTACTTC. Its protein is CAWSAGHRVGTQYF.